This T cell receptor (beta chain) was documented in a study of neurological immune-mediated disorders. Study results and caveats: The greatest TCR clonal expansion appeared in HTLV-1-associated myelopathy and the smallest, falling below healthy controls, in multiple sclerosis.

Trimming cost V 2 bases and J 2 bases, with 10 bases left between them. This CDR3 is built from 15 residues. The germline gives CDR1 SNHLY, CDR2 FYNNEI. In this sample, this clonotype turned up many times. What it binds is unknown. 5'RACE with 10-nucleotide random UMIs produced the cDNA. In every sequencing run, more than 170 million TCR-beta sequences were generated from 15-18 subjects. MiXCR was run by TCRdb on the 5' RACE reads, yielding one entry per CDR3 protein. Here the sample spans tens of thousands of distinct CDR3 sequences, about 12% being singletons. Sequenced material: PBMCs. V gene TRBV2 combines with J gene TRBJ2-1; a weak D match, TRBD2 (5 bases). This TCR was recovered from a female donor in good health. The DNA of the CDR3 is TGTGCCAGCAGTGAATCAAGCGGCGCCTACAATGAGCAGTTCTTC. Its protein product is CASSESSGAYNEQFF. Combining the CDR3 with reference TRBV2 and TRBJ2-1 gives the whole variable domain EPEVTQTPSHQVTQMGQEVILRCVPISNHLYFYWYRQILGQKVEFLVSFYNNEISEKSEIFDDQFSVERPDGSNFTLKIRSTKLEDSAMYFCASSESSGAYNEQFFGPGTRLTVL.